This T cell receptor beta chain was captured by sequencing in a study of cytomegalovirus exposure and HLA in healthy donors (dated by TCRdb to between 2016 and 2019). At the level of the whole study: According to a later analysis, one platform produced both the 110 or so validation repertoires and the 730 or so repertoires of the first cohort. The study aimed to test whether signatures of past pathogen exposure could be identified by cataloging public T cell receptors. A separate validation cohort of 100 to 150 different subjects was used in addition to the roughly 720-subject first cohort. The study combined high-throughput TCR immunosequencing, statistical association of individual TCRs with disease status, and machine learning to predict cytomegalovirus infection status. General findings and caveats noted by the study authors: Of the cluster scores, approximately 94% were above 0 in a later analysis, which found that TCRs clustered in the first cohort also tended to co-occur in the 95 to 150 validation repertoires. The classifier was reported to diagnose cytomegalovirus status with high specificity and sensitivity in both the original cohort and the validation cohort. Most TCR sequences were observed very rarely across donors, whereas some public TCRs were present in many individuals. The study listed 164 TCR beta chains as associated with cytomegalovirus. A few of the identified cytomegalovirus-associated TCR beta chains were confirmed in vitro to be specific for cytomegalovirus antigens. A later analysis lacked HLA typing for the validation cohort, so it scored co-occurrence in that cohort across all 110 or so repertoires. According to the authors, the approach could potentially be generalized to other disease states and immunological phenotypes.

Separate from the approximately 700-subject first cohort, the validation cohort of about 110 subjects was the group to which the donors belonged. With respect to this clone: What antigen it recognizes has not been identified. Base qualities were left out, and no much larger clone turns up one base away.

Taken from cysteine to phenylalanine, the CDR3 has 15 residues. The kept DNA is CDR3 alone, 45 bases in frame from the first base. The germline V gene (reference sequence) provides CDR1 GTSNPN and CDR2 SVGIG. Trimming leaves V shorter by 1 base and J shorter by 7 bases, with the junction holding 10 bases beyond the gene matches. The method was the immunoSEQ multiplex PCR assay. The authors' pipeline ran thus. A statistical classification framework was built for diagnosing cytomegalovirus status from the catalog of TCR beta chain sequences. TCRdb re-hosts the immuneACCESS table, in-frame sequences only. Its copies lack some clones; in the studies checked, an unresolved V gene accounts for under half of them, and the cause for the rest is not known. The V and J calls and clone size were taken over from that table, and D and trimming were inferred from the DNA. The sample has 220,000 or so clones on record, around 80% of them singletons. The ten largest clones represent around 15% of the sample.

This sequence originates from a woman aged 25 to 45 in good health and CMV-seropositive. Sequencing was performed on PBMCs. Here the chain combines TRBV30 and TRBJ1-2; 9 central nucleotides agree with TRBD1. The CDR3 region has the sequence CAWSANRGQLGGYTF. The nucleotide sequence reads TGTGCCTGGAGTGCTAACAGGGGGCAACTTGGTGGCTACACCTTC.